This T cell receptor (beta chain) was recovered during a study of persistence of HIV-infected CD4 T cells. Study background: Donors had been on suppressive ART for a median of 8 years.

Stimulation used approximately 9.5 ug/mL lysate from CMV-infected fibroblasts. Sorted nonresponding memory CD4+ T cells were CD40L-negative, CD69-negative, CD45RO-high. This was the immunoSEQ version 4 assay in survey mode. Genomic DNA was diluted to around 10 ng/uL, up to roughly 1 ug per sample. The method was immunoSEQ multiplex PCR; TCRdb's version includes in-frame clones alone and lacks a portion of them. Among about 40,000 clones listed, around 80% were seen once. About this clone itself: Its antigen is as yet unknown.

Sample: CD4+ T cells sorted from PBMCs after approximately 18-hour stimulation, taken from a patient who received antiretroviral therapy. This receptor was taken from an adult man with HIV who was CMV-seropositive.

This chain's CDR3 is CASSQGGVGDYGYTF. Written as DNA, the CDR3 is TGCGCCAGCAGCCAAGGCGGGGTCGGGGACTATGGCTACACCTTC. The chain combines TRBV4-1 with TRBJ1-2; D gene ambiguous. Deletions cut 1 base from V and 3 bases from J, with 12 bases between. Germline loops: CDR1 MGHRA, CDR2 YSYEKL. The CDR3 runs to 15 residues.